The 18 T cell receptor beta chains below were found in one sample sequenced in a study of blood T cell repertoires in COVID-19. Profiled with immunoSEQ multiplex PCR; TCRdb holds only in-frame clones, not every one. The sample has about 150,000 clones; around nine tenths are singletons. Sample: peripheral blood. Every receptor here comes from a man between 50 and 59 years old who had recovered from COVID-19.

This rearrangement joins TRBV21-1 to TRBJ1-2. TRBV21-1 is a documented pseudogene. The CDR3 is made up of 16 amino acids. The CDR3 bases are TGTGCCAGCAGCAAAGAGGGCGGGACTACTAACTATGGCTACACCTTC. As protein: CASSKEGGTTNYGYTF.

The gene calls are TRBV6-5 and TRBJ1-3, with 9 bases fitting TRBD1. The germline V gene encodes CDR1 MNHEY and CDR2 SVGAGI. Unmatched junction bases numbered 7, after V lost 4 bases and J lost 3 bases. This CDR3 is built from 16 residues. The CDR3: CASSLSDRGVGNTIYF. In nucleotides, the CDR3 is TGTGCCAGCAGTTTGTCGGACAGGGGAGTTGGAAACACCATATATTTT.

The chain has TRBV5-1 and TRBJ2-1, with a possible D match to TRBD2 (5 bases). There are 13 residues in the CDR3. Germline assignment: CDR1 SGHRS and CDR2 YFSETQ. Trimming took 7 bases from V and 3 from J, leaving 11 bases between them. CDR3 sequence (DNA): TGCGCCAGCCTAGACGACTACTACAATGAGCAGTTCTTC. It is translated as CASLDDYYNEQFF.

The rearrangement uses TRBV6-2 or TRBV6-3 and TRBJ1-2, with a tentative D call TRBD1 (6 bases). This CDR3 comprises 17 residues. The V gene lost 0 bases and the J gene lost 6 bases, with 20 bases spanning the gap. Per the germline V gene, CDR1 is MNHEY and CDR2 is SVGEGT. The CDR3 here is CASSYSSGNRASHGYTF. CDR3 nucleotide sequence: TGTGCCAGCAGTTACTCGAGTGGGAACAGGGCCAGCCATGGCTACACCTTC.

The V call is TRBV7-8, the J call TRBJ1-4; TRBD1 might be the D (5 bases). V was cut by 3 bases and J by 0 bases, with 11 bases left in between. This CDR3 comprises 16 residues. The germline V gene encodes CDR1 SGHVS and CDR2 FQNEAQ. As DNA, the CDR3 is TGTGCCAGCAGCTTTGACAGCCTAGCAACTAATGAAAAACTGTTTTTT. This gives the protein CASSFDSLATNEKLFF.

CDR3 DNA sequence: TGTGCCATCAGTGAGTCGGGACTAGGGGGCACTGAAGCTTTCTTT. This gives the protein CAISESGLGGTEAFF. The chain is built from TRBV10-3 and TRBJ1-1, with TRBD1 as a possible D gene (6 bases). With 0 bases removed from V and 4 bases from J, the gap between germline ends came to 12 bases. This CDR3 contains 15 residues. Germline V lookup: CDR1 ENHRY, CDR2 SYGVKD.

The chain couples TRBV9 to TRBJ2-1; D may be TRBD2 (6 bases). Germline V CDR1 and CDR2: SGDLS, YYNGEE. Trimming took 0 bases from V and 7 from J, leaving 11 bases between them. The CDR3 spans 14 residues. This chain's CDR3 is CASSVVLGGNEQFF. CDR3 nucleotide sequence: TGTGCCAGCAGCGTAGTGCTAGGAGGGAATGAGCAGTTCTTC.

The gene calls are TRBV6-1 and TRBJ1-2, with D unclear. The CDR3 is 13 residues long. V shed 3 bases and J shed 8 bases, with 13 bases lying between them. Germline assignment: CDR1 MNHNS and CDR2 SASEGT. This chain's CDR3 is CASSERGSKGYTF. CDR3 nucleotide sequence: TGTGCCAGCAGTGAGCGGGGATCGAAGGGCTACACCTTC.

This clone was counted between two and nine times. The chain employs TRBV2 and TRBJ2-7; possibly TRBD1 for D (6 bases). The CDR3 extends over 12 amino acids. Per the germline V gene, CDR1 is SNHLY and CDR2 is FYNNEI. V lost 10 bases and J lost 3, with 13 bases in between. CDR3 sequence: CATSGADYEQYF. The CDR3 nucleotides read TGTGCCACCTCAGGGGCAGACTACGAGCAGTACTTC. The full variable domain, its missing parts supplied by reference TRBV2 and TRBJ2-7, is EPEVTQTPSHQVTQMGQEVILRCVPISNHLYFYWYRQILGQKVEFLVSFYNNEISEKSEIFDDQFSVERPDGSNFTLKIRSTKLEDSAMYFCATSGADYEQYFGPGTRLTVT.

The table lists this clone with a few counts. V gene TRBV7-7 combines with J gene TRBJ2-1, with a weak D call TRBD2 (6 bases). The CDR3 length is 15 residues. The germline gives CDR1 SSHAT, CDR2 FNYEAQ (reference sequence). With 1 base removed from V and 5 bases from J, the gap between germline ends came to 12 bases. In DNA, the CDR3 is TGTGCCAGCAGCTTAGTAAGCGGGCCCGACAATGAGCAGTTCTTC. Translated, it gives CASSLVSGPDNEQFF.

The chain carries TRBV7-6 and TRBJ2-1, with 7 bases that match TRBD1. The junction had 3 bases not matched to a gene; V was cut back by 5 bases and J by 8 bases. The germline CDR1 and CDR2 sequences are SGHVS and FNYEAQ. This CDR3 spans 12 amino acids. CDR3 region: CASSPTGDEQFF. The CDR3 region has the DNA TGTGCCAGCAGCCCAACAGGGGATGAGCAGTTCTTC.

The chain is built from TRBV6-5 and TRBJ2-7, with D perhaps TRBD2 (5 bases). Looked up from germline, CDR1 is MNHEY and CDR2 is SVGAGI. The V and J ends lost 2 bases and 7 bases respectively, with 12 bases between them. The CDR3 totals 13 residues. The CDR3 sequence: CASSYGGPGEQYF. In DNA form, the CDR3 reads TGTGCCAGCAGTTACGGCGGGCCCGGAGAGCAGTACTTC.

This clone has more than one count but fewer than ten. This rearrangement joins TRBV13 to TRBJ1-1, with 10 bases that match TRBD1. Germline V lookup: CDR1 PRHDT, CDR2 FYEKMQ (reference sequence). The junction had 6 bases not matched to a gene; V was cut back by 5 bases and J by 9 bases. This CDR3 spans 13 amino acids. The CDR3 DNA reads as TGTGCCAGCAGCCCTAGACAGGGGGCGCAAGCTTTCTTT. The encoded protein is CASSPRQGAQAFF. The full variable domain, with the rest looked up from reference TRBV13 and TRBJ1-1, is AAGVIQSPRHLIKEKRETATLKCYPIPRHDTVYWYQQGPGQDPQFLISFYEKMQSDKGSIPDRFSAQQFSDYHSELNMSSLELGDSALYFCASSPRQGAQAFFGQGTRLTVV.

The V call is TRBV12-3 or TRBV12-4, the J call TRBJ2-7; unclear D gene. This CDR3 has 10 residues. The V end lost 6 bases, the J end lost 3 bases, and 3 bases lay between the germline ends. For the CDR3, the DNA is TGTGCCAGCAGCAACTACGAGCAGTACTTC. It yields the protein CASSNYEQYF.

Here the CDR3 reads CASSPAESSYNEQFF. The CDR3 coding sequence is TGTGCCAGCTCACCGGCGGAGAGCTCCTACAATGAGCAGTTCTTC. The chain couples TRBV18 to TRBJ2-1; no clear D gene. Trimming took 3 bases from V and 0 from J, leaving 9 bases between them. Germline V lookup: CDR1 KGHSH, CDR2 LQKENI. This CDR3 has 15 residues.

This clone showed up just once. The V gene is TRBV29-1, the J gene TRBJ2-7, with 8 bases identical to TRBD1. The CDR3 totals 11 residues. Per the germline V gene, CDR1 is SQVTM and CDR2 is ANQGSEA. For the CDR3, the DNA is TGCGGGGAGGACAGGGAGGAAGAGCAGTACTTC. It specifies CGEDREEEQYF.

This sequence joins TRBV27 and TRBJ1-6; TRBD1 matches 9 bases. The CDR3 runs 18 residues. The germline gives CDR1 MNHEY, CDR2 SMNVEV (reference sequence). With V trimmed by 0 bases and J by 8 bases, 11 bases remained unmatched. Here the CDR3 reads CASSLSKGQGPNDSPLHF. Written as DNA, the CDR3 is TGTGCCAGCAGTTTATCGAAGGGACAGGGCCCCAATGATTCACCCCTCCACTTT.

The chain is built from TRBV5-1 and TRBJ2-3, with 10 positions matching TRBD2. Germline CDR1 is SGHRS and CDR2 is YFSETQ. The CDR3 covers 17 residues. Germline trimming cut 0 bases from V and 4 bases from J; bases unmatched to any gene: 8. CDR3 sequence reads: CASSLGGSGRFADTQYF. The CDR3 nucleotides read TGCGCCAGCAGCTTGGGCGGTAGCGGGAGGTTTGCAGATACGCAGTATTTT.